This T cell receptor (beta chain) emerged from a study of CD8 T cells in Susac syndrome. Random hexamers were used to reverse transcribe the RNA input (about 0.5 to 1 ug). It was immunoSEQ multiplex PCR that amplified TCR beta CDR3 across 54 Vbeta and 13 Jbeta. Each CDR3 protein is one row after TCRdb ran MiXCR on the immunoSEQ multiplex PCR reads. Of 200,000 to 250,000 distinct CDR3 sequences listed, about 95% are singletons. CDR3 length equals 14 residues. Trimming took off 4 bases at V and 1 base at J, with 8 bases between the two ends. Sequenced input: CD4+ T cells from PBMCs. The clonotype originates from a human donor with multiple sclerosis. The V call is TRBV12-3 or TRBV12-4, the J call TRBJ2-4, with D possibly matching TRBD2 (6 bases). The chain's CDR3 is CASSSGGAKNIQYF. The DNA for the CDR3 is TGTGCCAGCAGTTCCGGGGGTGCCAAAAACATTCAGTACTTC.